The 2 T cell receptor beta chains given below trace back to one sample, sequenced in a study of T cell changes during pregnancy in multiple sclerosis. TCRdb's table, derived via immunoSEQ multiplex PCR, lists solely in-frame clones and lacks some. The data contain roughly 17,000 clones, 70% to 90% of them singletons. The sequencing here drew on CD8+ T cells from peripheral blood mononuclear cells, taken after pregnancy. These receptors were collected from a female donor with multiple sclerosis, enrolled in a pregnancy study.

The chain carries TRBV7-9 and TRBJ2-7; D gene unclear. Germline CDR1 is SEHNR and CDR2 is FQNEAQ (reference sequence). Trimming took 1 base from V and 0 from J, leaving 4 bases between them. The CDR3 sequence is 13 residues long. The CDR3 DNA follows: TGTGCCAGCAGCTTAGGGGCCTCCTACGAGCAGTACTTC. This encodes CASSLGASYEQYF.

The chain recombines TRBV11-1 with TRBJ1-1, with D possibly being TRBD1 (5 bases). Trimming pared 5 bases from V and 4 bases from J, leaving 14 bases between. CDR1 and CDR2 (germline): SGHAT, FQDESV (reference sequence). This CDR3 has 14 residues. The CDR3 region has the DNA TGTGCCAGCAGCCATAGCCAAGGGGTCACTGAAGCTTTCTTT. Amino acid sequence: CASSHSQGVTEAFF.